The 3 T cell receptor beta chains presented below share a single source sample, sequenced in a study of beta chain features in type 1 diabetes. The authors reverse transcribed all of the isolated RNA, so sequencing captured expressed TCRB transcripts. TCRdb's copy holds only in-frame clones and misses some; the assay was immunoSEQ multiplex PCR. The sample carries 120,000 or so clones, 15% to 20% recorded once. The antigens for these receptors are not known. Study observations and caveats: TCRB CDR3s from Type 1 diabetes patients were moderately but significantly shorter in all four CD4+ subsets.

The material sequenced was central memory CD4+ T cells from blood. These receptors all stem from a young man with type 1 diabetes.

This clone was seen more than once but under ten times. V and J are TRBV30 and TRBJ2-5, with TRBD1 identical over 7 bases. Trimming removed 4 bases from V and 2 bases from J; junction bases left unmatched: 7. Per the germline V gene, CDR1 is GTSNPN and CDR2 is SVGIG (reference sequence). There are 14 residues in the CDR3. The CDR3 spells CAWNSGGYQETQYF. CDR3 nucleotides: TGTGCCTGGAACTCAGGGGGATATCAAGAGACCCAGTACTTC.

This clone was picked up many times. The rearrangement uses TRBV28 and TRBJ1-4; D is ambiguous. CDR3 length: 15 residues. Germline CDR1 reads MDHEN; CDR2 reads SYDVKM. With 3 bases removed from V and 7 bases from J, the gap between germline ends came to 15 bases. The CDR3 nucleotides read TGTGCCAGCAGTTTCACTGGACTGGAAAGTGAAAAACTGTTTTTT. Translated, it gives CASSFTGLESEKLFF.

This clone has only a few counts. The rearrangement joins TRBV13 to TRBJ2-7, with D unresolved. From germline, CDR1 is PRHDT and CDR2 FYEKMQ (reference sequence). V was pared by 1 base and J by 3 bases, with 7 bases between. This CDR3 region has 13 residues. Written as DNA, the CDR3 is TGTGCCAGCAGCTTAGTGGGCAACTACGAGCAGTACTTC. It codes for CASSLVGNYEQYF.